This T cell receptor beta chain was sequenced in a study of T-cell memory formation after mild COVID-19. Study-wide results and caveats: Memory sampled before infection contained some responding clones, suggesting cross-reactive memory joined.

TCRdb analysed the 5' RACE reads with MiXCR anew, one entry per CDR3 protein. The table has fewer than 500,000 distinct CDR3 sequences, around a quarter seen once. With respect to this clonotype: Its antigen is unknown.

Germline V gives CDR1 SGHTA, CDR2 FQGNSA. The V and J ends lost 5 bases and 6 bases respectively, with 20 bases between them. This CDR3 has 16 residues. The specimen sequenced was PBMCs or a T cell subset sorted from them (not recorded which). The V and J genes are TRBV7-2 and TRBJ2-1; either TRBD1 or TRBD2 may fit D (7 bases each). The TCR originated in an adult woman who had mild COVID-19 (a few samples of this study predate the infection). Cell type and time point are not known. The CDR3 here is CASSPADRPGGNEQFF. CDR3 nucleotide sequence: TGTGCCAGCAGCCCGGCGGACAGGCCGGGAGGCAATGAGCAGTTCTTC.